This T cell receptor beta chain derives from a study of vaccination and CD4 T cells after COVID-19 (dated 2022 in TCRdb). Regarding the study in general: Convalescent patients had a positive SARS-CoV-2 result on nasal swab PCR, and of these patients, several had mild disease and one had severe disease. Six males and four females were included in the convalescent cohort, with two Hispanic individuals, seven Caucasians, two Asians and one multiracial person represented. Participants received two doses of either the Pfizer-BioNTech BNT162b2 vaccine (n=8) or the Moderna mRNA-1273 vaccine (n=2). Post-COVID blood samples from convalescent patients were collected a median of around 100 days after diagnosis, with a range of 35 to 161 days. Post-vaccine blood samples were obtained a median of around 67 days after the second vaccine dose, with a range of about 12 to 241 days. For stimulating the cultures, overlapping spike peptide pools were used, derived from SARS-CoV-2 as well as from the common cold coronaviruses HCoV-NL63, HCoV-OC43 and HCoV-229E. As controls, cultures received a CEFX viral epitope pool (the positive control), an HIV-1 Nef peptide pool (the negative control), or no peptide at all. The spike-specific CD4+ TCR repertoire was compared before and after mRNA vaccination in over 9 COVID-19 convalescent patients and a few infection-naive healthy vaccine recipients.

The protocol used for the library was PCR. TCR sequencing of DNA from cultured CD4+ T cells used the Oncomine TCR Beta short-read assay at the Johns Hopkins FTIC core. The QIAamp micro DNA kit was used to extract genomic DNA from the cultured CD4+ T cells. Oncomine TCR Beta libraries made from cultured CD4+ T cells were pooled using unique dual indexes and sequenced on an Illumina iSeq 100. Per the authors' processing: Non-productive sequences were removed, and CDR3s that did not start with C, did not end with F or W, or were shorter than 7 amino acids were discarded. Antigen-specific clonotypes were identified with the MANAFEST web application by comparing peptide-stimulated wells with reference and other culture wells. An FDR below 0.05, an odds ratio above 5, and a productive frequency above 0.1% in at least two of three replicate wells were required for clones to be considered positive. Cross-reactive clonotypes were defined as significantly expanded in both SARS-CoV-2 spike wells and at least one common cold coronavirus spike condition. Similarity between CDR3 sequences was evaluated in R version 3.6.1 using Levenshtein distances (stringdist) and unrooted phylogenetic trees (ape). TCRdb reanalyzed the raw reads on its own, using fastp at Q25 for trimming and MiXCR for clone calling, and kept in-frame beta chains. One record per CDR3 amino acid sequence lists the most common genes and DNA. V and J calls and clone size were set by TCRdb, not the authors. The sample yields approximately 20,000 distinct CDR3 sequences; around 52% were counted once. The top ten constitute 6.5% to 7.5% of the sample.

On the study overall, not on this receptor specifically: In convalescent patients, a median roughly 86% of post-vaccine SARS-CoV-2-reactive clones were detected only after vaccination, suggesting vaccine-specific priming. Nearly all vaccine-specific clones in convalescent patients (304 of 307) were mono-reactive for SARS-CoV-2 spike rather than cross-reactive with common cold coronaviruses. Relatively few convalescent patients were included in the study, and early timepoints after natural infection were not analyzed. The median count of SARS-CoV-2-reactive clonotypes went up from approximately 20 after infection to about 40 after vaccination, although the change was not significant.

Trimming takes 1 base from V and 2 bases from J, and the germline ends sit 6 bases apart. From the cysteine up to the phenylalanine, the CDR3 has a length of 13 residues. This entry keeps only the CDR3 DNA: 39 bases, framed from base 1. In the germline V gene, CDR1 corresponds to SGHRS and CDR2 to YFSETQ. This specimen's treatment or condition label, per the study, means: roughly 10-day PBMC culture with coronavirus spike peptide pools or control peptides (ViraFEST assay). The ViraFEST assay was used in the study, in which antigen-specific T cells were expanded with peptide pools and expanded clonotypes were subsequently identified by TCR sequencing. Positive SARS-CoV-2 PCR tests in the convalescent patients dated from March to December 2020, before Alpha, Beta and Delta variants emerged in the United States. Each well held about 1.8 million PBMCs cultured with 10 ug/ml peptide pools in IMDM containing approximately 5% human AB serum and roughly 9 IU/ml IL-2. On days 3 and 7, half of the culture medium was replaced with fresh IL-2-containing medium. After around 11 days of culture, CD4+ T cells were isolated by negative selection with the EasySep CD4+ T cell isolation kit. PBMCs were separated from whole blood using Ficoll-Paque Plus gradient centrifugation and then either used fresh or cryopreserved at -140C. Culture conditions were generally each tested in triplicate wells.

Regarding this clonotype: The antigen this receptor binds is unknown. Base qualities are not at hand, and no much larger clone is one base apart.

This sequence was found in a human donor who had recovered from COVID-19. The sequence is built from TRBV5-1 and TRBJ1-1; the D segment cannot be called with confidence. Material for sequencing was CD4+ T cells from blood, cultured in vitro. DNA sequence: TGCGCCAGCAGCTTGACAGAAAACACTGAAGCTTTCTTT. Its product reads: CASSLTENTEAFF.